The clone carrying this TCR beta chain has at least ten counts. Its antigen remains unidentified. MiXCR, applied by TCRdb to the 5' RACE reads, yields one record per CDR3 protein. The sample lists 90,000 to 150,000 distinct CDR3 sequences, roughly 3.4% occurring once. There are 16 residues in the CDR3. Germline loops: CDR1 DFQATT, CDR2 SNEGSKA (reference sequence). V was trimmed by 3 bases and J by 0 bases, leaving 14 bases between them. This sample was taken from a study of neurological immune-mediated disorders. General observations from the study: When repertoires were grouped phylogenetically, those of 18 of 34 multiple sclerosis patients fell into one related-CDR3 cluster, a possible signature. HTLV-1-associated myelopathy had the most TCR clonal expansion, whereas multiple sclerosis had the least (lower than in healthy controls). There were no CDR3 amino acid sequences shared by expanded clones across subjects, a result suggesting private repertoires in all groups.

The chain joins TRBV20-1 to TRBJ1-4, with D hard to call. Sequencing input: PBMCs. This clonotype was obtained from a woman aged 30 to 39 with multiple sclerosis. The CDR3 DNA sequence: TGCAGTGCTAGTATTCGGGAGACTGCAACTAATGAAAAACTGTTTTTT. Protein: CSASIRETATNEKLFF.